Below are 2 T cell receptor beta chains sequenced from a single sample in a study of T cell responses to AZD1222 COVID-19 vaccine. Clones were sequenced by immunoSEQ multiplex PCR, and TCRdb holds only the in-frame ones, with some missing. The sample lists about 120,000 clones; 86% were seen once. The source was peripheral blood, collected on day 0 of AZD1222 vaccination. Receptors originate from an adult in good health.

CDR3 residues: CASSPQSLRHEQFF. CDR3 DNA: TGTGCCAGCTCACCACAGAGCTTGCGTCATGAGCAGTTCTTC. The chain recombines TRBV18 with TRBJ2-1; unclear D gene. CDR1 and CDR2 (germline): KGHSH, LQKENI. This CDR3 contains 14 residues. V lost 1 base, J lost 8 bases, and 12 bases lay in between.

The chain links TRBV7-3 to TRBJ1-6; TRBD1 might be the D (5 bases). Germline V gene data show CDR1 as SGHTA and CDR2 as FQGTGA. The CDR3 totals 17 residues. Trimming left V 5 bases short and J 0 bases short, with 14 bases between. The CDR3 region is CASSRRDGSSYNSPLHF. Here the CDR3 DNA reads TGTGCCAGCAGCCGCCGGGACGGTAGCTCCTATAATTCACCCCTCCACTTT.